This passage covers 10 T cell receptor beta chains from one sample sequenced in a study of blood T cell repertoires in COVID-19. Only in-frame clones appear in the TCRdb table, and some are missing; sequencing was by immunoSEQ multiplex PCR. The table lists fewer than 180,000 clones, roughly 90% of them singletons. The sequenced sample was peripheral blood. The source of these receptors is a woman aged 55-75 years with active or convalescent COVID-19.

The rearrangement uses TRBV19 and TRBJ2-7, with a possible D match to TRBD1 (5 bases). In germline, CDR1 is LNHDA, CDR2 SQIVND (reference sequence). The CDR3 totals 13 residues. Trimming left V 5 bases short and J 4 bases short, with 12 bases between. Written as DNA, the CDR3 is TGTGCCAGTAGTTCCGGACAAATTTACGAGCAGTACTTC. Translated, it gives CASSSGQIYEQYF.

The genes are TRBV5-1 and TRBJ2-1, with TRBD1 matching 7 bases. CDR1 and CDR2 (germline): SGHRS, YFSETQ. CDR3 length: 16 residues. Trimming cost V 3 bases and J 1 base; bases outside gene matches: 7. CDR3 DNA sequence: TGCGCCAGCAGCTACGGACAGGCTGAATCCTACAATGAGCAGTTCTTC. Translation: CASSYGQAESYNEQFF.

A remark on this clone: The germline gene is not matched at one end of the junction; a read error may be the cause. The J gene is TRBJ2-1, the V gene TRBV7-7, with no clear D. The CDR3 contains 15 residues. Looked up from germline, CDR1 is SSHAT and CDR2 is FNYEAQ (reference sequence). CDR3 protein: CASSLGLDSYNEQFF. The CDR3 bases are TGTGCTAGCAGCTTAGGCCTAGACTCCTACAATGAGCAGTTCTTC.

The table lists this clone with a count of one. This sequence joins TRBV19 and TRBJ1-4; weak D call: TRBD1 (5 bases). Germline values: CDR1 LNHDA, CDR2 SQIVND (reference sequence). The length of the CDR3 is 15 residues. The V gene lost 3 bases and the J gene lost 7 bases, with 15 bases spanning the gap. The CDR3 bases are TGTGCCAGTAGTATGTTGGGACTCGGAGCTGAAAAACTGTTTTTT. Its protein is CASSMLGLGAEKLFF.

V usage is TRBV9 and J usage is TRBJ2-1; tentatively, D is TRBD2 (5 bases). V lost 0 bases and J 0 bases, leaving 7 bases between the germline ends. The CDR3 totals 15 residues. The V gene's germline CDR1 is SGDLS and CDR2 YYNGEE. The CDR3 region is CASSVVGDSYNEQFF. The DNA of the CDR3 is TGTGCCAGCAGCGTAGTCGGGGACTCCTACAATGAGCAGTTCTTC.

J is TRBJ1-2 and V is TRBV6-2 or TRBV6-3; no reliable D call. The CDR3 totals 13 residues. Germline assignment: CDR1 MNHEY and CDR2 SVGEGT. V lost 5 bases to trimming and J lost 5 bases, with 12 bases between them. The CDR3 loop is CASSQARGYGYTF. The CDR3 coding sequence is TGTGCCAGCAGTCAAGCCCGGGGATATGGCTACACCTTC.

The chain combines TRBV28 with TRBJ1-2; D unresolved. V gave up 5 bases and J gave up 3 bases, with 10 bases separating them. Germline V gene lookup returns CDR1 MDHEN and CDR2 SYDVKM. The CDR3 sequence is 13 residues long. The CDR3 sequence is CASSPTLDYGYTF. The CDR3 DNA reads as TGTGCCAGCAGTCCGACGCTAGACTATGGCTACACCTTC.

The chain uses TRBV12-1 and TRBJ1-1. TRBV12-1 is noted as a pseudogene. This CDR3 contains 17 residues. The CDR3 region has the DNA TGTGCCAGCAGCGGAGGACCTCCCTGTGGGTTAAACACTGAAGCTTTCTTT. Residues: CASSGGPPCGLNTEAFF.

V gene TRBV9 combines with J gene TRBJ2-1, with D perhaps TRBD1 (6 bases). Trimming pared 4 bases from V and 7 bases from J, leaving 18 bases between. The CDR3 runs to 15 residues. The germline gives CDR1 SGDLS, CDR2 YYNGEE. The CDR3 region is CASSPPVGGLNEQFF. As DNA, the CDR3 is TGTGCCAGCAGCCCACCGGTTGGGGGCTTGAATGAGCAGTTCTTC.

V usage is TRBV30 and J usage is TRBJ1-2; D unresolved. CDR3 length: 14 amino acids. Looked up from germline, CDR1 is GTSNPN and CDR2 is SVGIG (reference sequence). V was trimmed by 3 bases and J by 0 bases, leaving 11 bases between them. The CDR3 DNA follows: TGTGCCTGGAGCCCTCTAACAGCTAACTATGGCTACACCTTC. The encoded protein is CAWSPLTANYGYTF.